The present entry profiles one TCR beta chain with its context. Its antigen is unknown. Qualities for individual bases were not recorded, and no much larger clone is one base off. The cysteine opens and the phenylalanine closes a CDR3 of 14 amino acids. Here the CDR3 DNA is all that survives: 42 bases in frame from base 1. The germline V gene yields MNHNS for CDR1 and SASEGT for CDR2. The junction carries 14 bases between V and J, which are trimmed by 4 bases and 5 bases respectively. Libraries were made using the immunoSEQ multiplex PCR assay. For the multiplex PCR, a mixture combining 60 forward primers for TCR Vbeta segments and 13 reverse primers for TCR Jbeta segments was used. A multiplex PCR assay on genomic DNA amplified the CDR3 region of rearranged TCR beta genes. The amplified TCR beta libraries were sequenced on the Illumina HiSeq System as 87-base-pair reads. The published analysis was carried out like this. In a later analysis, 77 million or so unique TCR beta chains were counted across the roughly 610 repertoires, and roughly 11 million of these chains were shared by at least two donors. Raw reads were error-corrected and collapsed into unique sequences with a nearest-neighbor algorithm that merged closely related sequences to remove PCR and sequencing errors. V, D and J gene segments were assigned by aligning CDR3 sequences to IMGT reference sequences. Each retained sequence needed at least a six-nucleotide match to both a V gene segment and a J gene segment. A rearrangement counted as productive if the CDR3 had no stop codons and remained in frame with V and J, and every other rearrangement counted as non-productive. CDR3 was defined according to IMGT convention as the region running from the second conserved V-encoded cysteine to the conserved J-encoded phenylalanine. In an earlier analysis of approximately 500 of the donors, sequences lacking an unambiguous match to a single V gene segment were excluded. In an earlier analysis of roughly 600 of the donors, a V segment was called functional when productive rearrangements were above 56.7%, and segregating when the standard deviation between donors exceeded 5%. A statistical classification framework was developed to diagnose cytomegalovirus status using the catalog of TCR beta chain sequences. A later analysis assigned V and J genes by comparing TCR nucleotide sequences with IMGT/GENE-DB human TR gene sequences. Using the TCRdist pipeline, a later analysis assigned CDR3 sequences along with most-parsimonious VDJ recombination scenarios. In a later analysis, every TCR beta chain was defined by the combination of its CDR3 amino acid sequence and its V-gene family, and reads without a unique V-gene family were dropped. As a way to deal with suspected cross-contamination and a sequencing artifact, a later analysis dropped 450 to 600 nucleotide sequences that were highly shared and had low generation probability. For each public chain, a later analysis derived a clonal expansion index from normalized ranks of inferred template counts within each repertoire. In a later analysis, generation probabilities were computed using a VDJ recombination model fitted to out-of-frame rearrangements, and the results were checked against IGoR. In a later analysis, hypergeometric tests were used to score TCR-TCR, TCR-HLA and TCR-CMV co-occurrence, with a repertoire-size bias correction applied to TCR pairs. False discovery rates were estimated in a later analysis by permuting HLA or CMV assignments 20 times. In a later analysis, co-occurring TCRs were grouped using DBSCAN, and TCRdist sequence similarity was added for clustering within HLA-allele-positive subsets. Co-occurrence clustering excluded repertoires with fewer than 30,000 or more than 120,000 public chains, plus five with anomalous nucleotide sharing. TCRdb provides this immuneACCESS table in a form limited to in-frame rearrangements. Some clones are lacking; in checked studies, under half of them reflect an unresolved V gene, and why the rest are absent is not known. D and trimming were read from the DNA, whereas the V and J calls and clone size are those reported in that table. Recorded for this sample are roughly 110,000 clones; less than 80% of them occurred a single time. Together, the top ten hold around 3.4% of the sample.

The cohort consisted of hundreds of healthy bone marrow donors. Cohort members were all nominally healthy when sampled, although unrecorded immune exposures were likely present. The donor was CMV seronegative and belonged to the group of around 400 seronegative cohort members. Every donor gave a peripheral blood sample, and the peripheral blood mononuclear cells from that sample were used for TCR beta sequencing. Genomic DNA extraction from the blood cell samples was performed with the Qiagen DNeasy Blood Extraction Kit. This sample was included in a study of cytomegalovirus exposure and HLA in healthy donors listed by TCRdb under 2017. Background for the entire study: According to an earlier analysis of several hundred of the donors, 150 million to 200 million T cells yielded 117 million unique TCR beta sequences and 276 Gb of sequence data. An early release covering about 600 HLA-typed donors comprised about 300 gigabases of sequencing data and roughly 86 million unique TCR sequences. The genetic ancestry cluster associated with self-reported Caucasian donors included about 81% of the 398 genotyped donors. The study aimed to test whether cataloging public T cell receptors could reveal signatures of past pathogen exposure. The T cell repertoires of some 670 subjects were profiled by immunosequencing and related to cytomegalovirus serostatus. A separate validation cohort of 100 to 150 different subjects was used in addition to the approximately 670-subject first cohort. To predict cytomegalovirus infection status, the study combined high-throughput TCR immunosequencing, statistical association of individual TCRs with disease status, and machine learning. A later analysis re-analyzed previously published TCR beta repertoires from 660 or so donors and added high-resolution HLA genotyping to study TCR occurrence patterns. In the later analysis, no new phenotypic data were used to find candidate immune exposures; instead, reliance was placed on TCR beta sequences and their occurrence across donors. To decide whether each TCR beta V gene segment behaved as functional or pseudogenic, an earlier analysis of approximately 600 of the donors relied on high-throughput TCR beta sequencing. Alongside the repertoire data, information on donor age, sex, ethnicity and CMV serostatus was compiled. A later genetic analysis took genome-wide SNP genotypes for about 65% of the roughly 670 donors and used that subset as a discovery cohort. Every discovery cohort repertoire had been produced on one sequencing platform. Both class I and class II loci were covered by HLA typing, at four-digit resolution. Typing coverage varied by locus: about 620-630 donors for A, B, C, DRB1 and DQB1; approximately 500 for DQA1; about 590 for DPA1; 400 to 480 for DPB1. A handful of DR-DQ haplotypes were handled as single units for association and clustering because linkage in the cohort was strong. Among about 410 genotyped donors of the cohort, an average of around 250,000 unique TCR beta nucleotide sequences was sequenced per donor, of which about 20% were non-productive. What the authors observed across the whole study: The cohort was sequenced for TCR beta chains only, and without alpha or paired-chain data the features that could be detected were limited. Compared with equally common non-associated chains, HLA-associated TCR beta chains in a later analysis were more clonally expanded and had lower generation probabilities. Across donors, most TCR sequences were observed very rarely, whereas some public TCRs were present in many individuals. A further reported finding was that TCR beta sequences accurately predicted the HLA-A and HLA-B alleles for most subjects in the first cohort. Roughly uniform sequencing depth across donors was assumed in presence/absence analyses, although this assumption may not hold. Because HLA typing was unavailable for some donors at each locus, only the typed subset was used in association tests. Assigning TCR associations to individual alleles was difficult when HLA alleles, especially DR and DQ, strongly co-occurred. In an earlier analysis of 587 of the donors, most TCR beta V segments appeared in productive rearrangements about 87% or about 30% of the time, broadly matching IMGT annotations. A cluster of highly shared sequence variants was judged likely to be a technical artifact of the sequencing pipeline. Linkage disequilibrium might explain the correlated functional status among segregating V segments, but an unknown experimental factor could not be excluded. According to a later genetic analysis, donors in an Asian-associated ancestry cluster had fewer N-insertions in productive TCRs than the approximately 700-donor mean. In the study, around 160 TCR beta chains were listed as associated with cytomegalovirus. Immune exposure information for the cohort was limited to CMV serostatus. A few of the identified cytomegalovirus-associated TCR beta chains were confirmed in vitro to be specific for cytomegalovirus antigens. The 87-base-pair reads could not distinguish some IMGT-functional V segments, including TRBV6-2 and TRBV6-3, so those segments were excluded. The earlier analysis of almost 600 of the donors excluded approximately 17 rarely observed V segments, including chromosome 9 orphons, because counts were too low. Most CMV-associated TCR beta chains appeared to be HLA-restricted in a later analysis, and the HLA associations seemed to be driven largely by CMV exposure. An association between a missense DCLRE1C variant and V-gene and J-gene trimming of TCR beta chains was found in a later genetic analysis and replicated in an independent cohort. Several of the top co-occurrence clusters appeared to be linked to parvovirus B19, influenza, CMV and Epstein-Barr virus, according to a later analysis. The classifier was reported to diagnose cytomegalovirus status with high specificity and sensitivity in both the original and validation cohorts. In a later analysis, some 17,000 TCR beta sequences were associated with specific HLA alleles at a false discovery rate of 0.05. A later analysis found that TCR association rates varied across HLA loci, with DRB1 alleles showing the most associated TCRs and HLA-C alleles the fewest. It was suggested by the authors that the approach could potentially be generalized to other disease states and immunological phenotypes.

Recombination joined TRBV6-1 with TRBJ1-2, with the D gene too uncertain to name. The source of this sequence is a man aged 60-69 years in good health and CMV-seronegative. The sample consisted of PBMCs. The bases read TGTGCCAGCAGTGTGGCCGTCGGAGGATATGGCTACACCTTC. Its protein is CASSVAVGGYGYTF.